This T cell receptor (beta chain) was captured in a study of blood T cell repertoires in COVID-19. At the level of the study: T cells, B-cell-depleted T cells, or PBMCs provided the cDNA or gDNA that served as material.

Sequenced by immunoSEQ multiplex PCR; TCRdb stores in-frame clones only, minus some. Of almost 70,000 clones in the sample, approximately 88% were seen once. The CDR3 extends over 16 amino acids. The V gene's germline CDR1 is SGHTA and CDR2 FQGTGA. J was trimmed by 4 bases and V by 5 bases; bases with no gene match: 8. The TCR was taken from a woman in her sixties or seventies with acute or convalescent COVID-19. The sequencing input was peripheral blood. The chain employs TRBV7-3 and TRBJ2-1; 10 bases are a match to TRBD2. The CDR3 loop reads CASSALTSGPYNEQFF. The CDR3 nucleotides are TGTGCCAGCAGCGCCCTGACTAGCGGGCCGTACAATGAGCAGTTCTTC.